This is a list of T cell receptor beta chains from one sample in a study of CD8 T cells in Susac syndrome. MiXCR, run by TCRdb on the immunoSEQ multiplex PCR reads, gives a single entry per CDR3 protein. The table lists over 95,000 distinct CDR3 sequences, 80% to 95% of them singletons, with around 0.12% in the top ten. The sequenced sample was CD8+ T cells from PBMCs. The receptors originated from a human donor in good health. CDR3s include the opening cysteine and the closing phenylalanine or tryptophan. D genes are given only for firm matches. The size entry is marked missing in some rows and otherwise reads once, few, many or a size class.

v_gene,abundance,d_gene,j_gene,CDR3aa,CDR3nt
TRBV13,-,TRBD1,TRBJ2-7,CASSSTGIYEQYF,TGTGCCAGCAGCTCGACAGGGATCTACGAGCAGTACTTC
TRBV27,once,TRBD1,TRBJ2-7,CASSGLGQTTNEQYF,TGTGCCAGCAGTGGCCTGGGACAGACTACCAACGAGCAGTACTTC
TRBV7-2,-,-,TRBJ1-4,CASSLGVGGFNEKLFF,TGTGCCAGCAGCTTAGGAGTCGGGGGCTTTAATGAAAAACTGTTTTTT
TRBV20-1,-,-,TRBJ1-5,CSARDLTGPQHF,TGCAGTGCTAGAGACCTGACCGGGCCCCAGCATTTT
TRBV5-1,-,-,TRBJ2-1,CASSLAWGTYNEQFF,TGCGCCAGCAGCTTGGCTTGGGGTACCTACAATGAGCAGTTCTTC
TRBV11-2,-,TRBD2,TRBJ2-1,CASSLEVAGGRNEQFF,TGTGCCAGCAGCTTAGAAGTGGCGGGGGGCCGCAATGAGCAGTTCTTC
TRBV7-2,-,-,TRBJ2-3,CASSFGAPDTQYF,TGTGCCAGCAGCTTCGGGGCTCCGGATACGCAGTATTTT
TRBV19,few,-,TRBJ2-1,CASRKGDLRQFF,TGTGCCAGCAGAAAAGGGGACTTGAGGCAGTTCTTC
TRBV5-6,-,TRBD1,TRBJ1-1,CASSRGQGALNTEAFF,TGTGCCAGCAGTCGAGGACAGGGGGCCCTGAACACTGAAGCTTTCTTT
TRBV5-1,-,-,TRBJ2-7,CASSLSGGSTYEQYF,TGCGCCAGCAGCTTGTCCGGCGGTTCGACCTACGAGCAGTACTTC
TRBV29-1,-,TRBD2,TRBJ2-3,CSVKAGGLTDTQYF,TGCAGCGTTAAAGCGGGGGGGCTGACAGATACGCAGTATTTT
TRBV7-2,few,TRBD1,TRBJ2-7,CASSLATGTGNEQYF,TGTGCCAGCAGCTTAGCCACCGGGACAGGGAACGAGCAGTACTTC
TRBV5-4,-,TRBD1,TRBJ1-2,CASSLLQGAYGYTF,TGTGCCAGCAGCTTACTACAGGGGGCTTATGGCTACACCTTC
TRBV5-4,-,-,TRBJ2-4,CASSLDAKNIQYF,TGTGCCAGCAGCTTGGATGCCAAAAACATTCAGTACTTC
TRBV6-1,-,-,TRBJ2-5,CASSEALGTQETQYF,TGTGCCAGCAGTGAAGCGCTTGGGACACAAGAGACCCAGTACTTC
TRBV7-6,-,TRBD1,TRBJ1-1,CASSLSDLRGPYTEAFF,TGTGCCAGCAGCTTATCGGATCTCAGGGGGCCTTACACTGAAGCTTTCTTT
TRBV12-3/TRBV12-4,once,TRBD1,TRBJ2-2,CASSGQEGTGELFF,TGTGCCAGTTCCGGACAGGAAGGGACCGGGGAGCTGTTTTTT
TRBV19,-,-,TRBJ2-4,CASSQEGFGNIQYF,TGTGCCAGTAGTCAAGAGGGGTTTGGAAACATTCAGTACTTC
TRBV29-1,-,-,TRBJ2-2,CSVESGELFF,TGCAGCGTTGAGTCCGGGGAGCTGTTTTTT
TRBV2,-,-,TRBJ2-7,CASRVNAYEQYF,TGTGCCAGCAGGGTTAACGCCTACGAGCAGTACTTC
TRBV4-3,-,-,TRBJ1-1,CASSQDRFTEAFF,TGCGCCAGCAGCCAAGACCGATTCACTGAAGCTTTCTTT
TRBV29-1,-,-,TRBJ1-1,CSVQGDRYTEAFF,TGCAGCGTCCAAGGGGACCGCTACACTGAAGCTTTCTTT
TRBV2,-,TRBD1,TRBJ2-1,CASSGQGFEQFF,TGTGCCAGCAGTGGACAGGGGTTTGAGCAGTTCTTC
TRBV15,-,-,TRBJ1-5,CATSRPSGQPQHF,TGTGCCACCAGCAGACCATCGGGGCAGCCCCAGCATTTT
TRBV20-1,-,TRBD2,TRBJ2-2,CSAPQREGQGNTGELFF,TGCAGTGCCCCCCAGCGGGAGGGACAAGGGAACACCGGGGAGCTGTTTTTT
TRBV5-4,-,TRBD2,TRBJ2-5,CASSPRTSGGPKGTQYF,TGTGCCAGCAGCCCAAGGACTAGCGGGGGACCTAAAGGGACCCAGTACTTC
TRBV6-1,-,TRBD1,TRBJ1-2,CASSIRPGTGRLDGYTF,TGTGCCAGCAGCATCAGACCCGGGACAGGGCGGCTCGATGGCTACACCTTC
TRBV6-1,-,-,TRBJ2-1,CAITTELPSNEQFF,TGTGCCATAACAACCGAGCTTCCGTCGAATGAGCAGTTCTTC
TRBV20-1,once,TRBD2,TRBJ2-7,CSASGLAGGRRDYEQYF,TGCAGTGCTAGCGGACTAGCGGGAGGGCGTAGGGACTACGAGCAGTACTTC
TRBV25-1,-,TRBD2,TRBJ2-2,CASSELAGALNTGELFF,TGTGCCAGCAGTGAGCTCGCGGGAGCTCTAAACACCGGGGAGCTGTTTTTT